One sample yielded the 26 T cell receptor beta chains listed below, sequenced in a study of beta chain features in type 1 diabetes. General observations from the study: Shortening of TCRB CDR3s, moderate but significant, appeared in all four CD4+ subsets of Type 1 diabetes patients.

Reverse transcribing all isolated RNA meant expressed TCRB transcripts were sequenced. Profiling relied on immunoSEQ multiplex PCR, and the TCRdb table lists in-frame clones only, not all of them. The sample carries 300,000 or so clones, roughly 13% recorded once. Their antigens are not known. Sequencing was carried out using naive CD4+ T cells from blood. The receptor source for this set is a young woman with type 1 diabetes.

This clone was counted between two and nine times. This chain connects TRBV21-1 to TRBJ2-7; the table's D gene call, TRBD2, was not cross checked with the DNA. TRBV21-1 counts as a pseudogene. The CDR3 is made up of 15 amino acids. CDR3 DNA: TGTGCCAGCACCCAGGCACTAGCGGAAGCCTACGAGCAGTACTTC. Its translation: CASTQALAEAYEQYF.

The chain joins TRBV7-3 to TRBJ2-2, with D possibly matching TRBD2 (6 bases). Deletions cut 3 bases from V and 1 base from J, with 15 bases between. In germline, CDR1 is SGHTA, CDR2 FQGTGA. This CDR3 has 17 amino acids. In DNA form, the CDR3 reads TGTGCCAGCAGCTTTGGCCTGGGCGGGGTGAACACCGGGGAGCTGTTTTTT. Residues: CASSFGLGGVNTGELFF.

This clone was counted between two and nine times. This chain joins TRBV30 and TRBJ1-5; 10 bases map to TRBD1. Germline CDR1 reads GTSNPN; CDR2 reads SVGIG (reference sequence). V lost 1 base, J lost 6 bases, and 9 bases stayed unmatched. The CDR3 runs 16 residues. The DNA for the CDR3 is TGTGCCTGGAGTGCCGGGACAGGGGTAGCGGGTCAGCCCCAGCATTTT. This translates into CAWSAGTGVAGQPQHF.

This clone occurred a few times. The CDR3 is CASSLLGQGPRHEQYF. Here the CDR3 DNA reads TGTGCCAGCTCACTCTTGGGACAGGGGCCGCGCCACGAGCAGTACTTC. The chain employs TRBV18 and TRBJ2-7; TRBD1 agrees at 10 bases. CDR1 is KGHSH and CDR2 is LQKENI in the germline V gene. There are 16 residues in the CDR3. The V gene end was trimmed by 4 bases and the J gene end by 5 bases; junction bases not matched to a gene: 11. Drawing the rest from reference TRBV18 and TRBJ2-7, the complete variable domain is NAGVMQNPRHLVRRRGQEARLRCSPMKGHSHVYWYRQLPEEGLKFMVYLQKENIIDESGMPKERFSAEFPKEGPSILRIQQVVRGDSAAYFCASSLLGQGPRHEQYFGPGTRLTVT.

V and J are TRBV29-1 and TRBJ1-1; maybe TRBD1 (5 bases). Trimming removed 5 bases from V and 2 bases from J, with 9 bases in between. CDR1 and CDR2 (germline): SQVTM, ANQGSEA. The CDR3 loop spans 12 amino acids. In nucleotides, the CDR3 is TGCAGCGTTCGACAGATCAACACTGAAGCTTTCTTT. Its protein product is CSVRQINTEAFF.

V is TRBV5-6 and J is TRBJ2-3, with D perhaps matching TRBD2 (5 bases). Trimming cost V 2 bases and J 3 bases, with 13 bases left between them. This CDR3 region has 15 residues. The V gene's germline CDR1 is SGHDT and CDR2 YYEEEE. CDR3 protein: CASSFRRDYTDTQYF. The CDR3 DNA reads as TGTGCCAGCAGCTTTAGACGGGATTATACAGATACGCAGTATTTT.

This clone was seen a handful of times. Other nucleotide sequences in the sample specify the same CDR3. This chain connects TRBV11-2 to TRBJ2-1, with 11 bases that match TRBD2. CDR3 size: 15 residues. Looked up from germline, CDR1 is SGHAT and CDR2 is FQNNGV. The V segment lost 5 bases and the J segment 4 bases; nucleotides outside the gene matches: 4. CDR3 nucleotides: TGTGCCAGCAGCCCCGGGACTAGCGGTTACAATGAGCAGTTCTTC. Its translation is CASSPGTSGYNEQFF.

This clone was observed a few times. The chain is built from TRBV4-2 and TRBJ2-5; D is unclear. CDR3 length equals 12 residues. Trimming pared 3 bases from V and 5 bases from J, leaving 7 bases between. The germline gives CDR1 LGHNA, CDR2 YNFKEQ. The CDR3: CASSQRAETQYF. In DNA form, the CDR3 reads TGTGCCAGCAGCCAGCGTGCTGAGACCCAGTACTTC.

The chain employs TRBV13 and TRBJ2-7; the match to TRBD2 covers 9 bases. Germline V gene sequence: CDR1 PRHDT, CDR2 FYEKMQ (reference sequence). The trim removed 3 bases at V and 6 bases at J, leaving 18 bases unmatched. The CDR3 extends over 18 amino acids. CDR3 DNA: TGTGCCAGCAGCTTCCCCCGTAGCGGGGGAGGGCGTCGGGGCGAGCAGTACGTC. Amino acid sequence: CASSFPRSGGGRRGEQYV.

Only a few counts were recorded for this clone. V gene TRBV9 combines with J gene TRBJ2-7, with 10 bases matching TRBD2. This CDR3 has 14 amino acids. V shed 0 bases and J 4 bases; nucleotides not matched to a gene: 1. Germline V lookup: CDR1 SGDLS, CDR2 YYNGEE. This CDR3 reads CASSVVAGGYEQYF. CDR3 coding DNA: TGTGCCAGCAGCGTAGTAGCGGGGGGTTACGAGCAGTACTTC.

This clone was found a few times. The gene calls are TRBV10-2 and TRBJ2-1; TRBD2 agrees at 7 bases. Germline trimming cut 6 bases from V and 2 bases from J; bases unmatched to any gene: 7. CDR3 length: 15 residues. Germline V gives CDR1 WSHSY, CDR2 SAAADI. The CDR3 loop is CASRTSEVAYNEQFF. The CDR3 DNA reads as TGCGCCAGCAGAACTAGCGAGGTGGCCTACAATGAGCAGTTCTTC.

The J gene is TRBJ2-1, the V gene TRBV7-9, with 9 bases matching TRBD2. CDR1 is SEHNR and CDR2 is FQNEAQ in the germline V gene (reference sequence). The CDR3 loop spans 18 amino acids. V was pared by 3 bases and J by 4 bases, with 13 bases of the junction left unmatched. The CDR3 spells CASSLRLAVSEGYNEQFF. The CDR3 DNA follows: TGTGCCAGCAGCTTGCGACTAGCGGTTTCCGAGGGGTACAATGAGCAGTTCTTC. Based on the CDR3 plus reference TRBV7-9 and TRBJ2-1, the full variable domain is DTGVSQNPRHKITKRGQNVTFRCDPISEHNRLYWYRQTLGQGPEFLTYFQNEAQLEKSRLLSDRFSAERPKGSFSTLEIQRTEQGDSAMYLCASSLRLAVSEGYNEQFFGPGTRLTVL.

Only a few counts were recorded for this clone. This chain joins TRBV5-1 and TRBJ1-2; maybe TRBD1 (5 bases). This CDR3 is 12 amino acids long. CDR1 and CDR2 from the germline V gene are SGHRS and YFSETQ. V lost 4 bases, J lost 9 bases, and 13 bases lay in between. This CDR3 is CASSQDQGSYTF. CDR3 DNA sequence: TGCGCCAGCAGCCAAGACCAGGGAAGCTACACCTTC.

The chain employs TRBV5-4 and TRBJ2-4, with 12 bases identical to TRBD2. Trimming at V came to 5 bases and at J to 9 bases, leaving 6 bases not matched to a gene. Germline V lookup: CDR1 SGHNT, CDR2 YYREEE (reference sequence). The CDR3 is made up of 14 amino acids. CDR3 sequence reads: CASSPTSGGLIQYF. The CDR3 DNA follows: TGTGCCAGCAGTCCCACTAGCGGGGGGCTCATTCAGTACTTC.

The gene calls are TRBV18 and TRBJ1-1; D not resolved. Looked up from germline, CDR1 is KGHSH and CDR2 is LQKENI. Trimming took off 2 bases at V and 5 bases at J, with 18 bases between the two ends. CDR3 length equals 16 residues. The CDR3 sequence is CASSPIFSGPGTEAFF. The CDR3 DNA sequence: TGTGCCAGCTCACCAATTTTCTCAGGTCCGGGGACTGAAGCTTTCTTT.

The gene calls are TRBV18 and TRBJ2-7; a weak D match, TRBD2 (5 bases). V was pared by 3 bases and J by 3 bases, with 9 bases between. CDR3 size: 13 residues. Germline-derived CDR1 and CDR2 are KGHSH and LQKENI. The CDR3 DNA sequence: TGTGCCAGCTCACCGGGGAGCTTCTACGAGCAGTACGTC. Protein sequence: CASSPGSFYEQYV.

This clone was counted between two and nine times. The J gene is TRBJ2-7, the V gene TRBV5-1; 7 bases are shared with TRBD1. The V and J ends lost 2 bases and 3 bases, in that order; junction bases with no gene match: 5. Germline V lookup: CDR1 SGHRS, CDR2 YFSETQ. The CDR3 is 14 residues long. This chain's CDR3 is CASSFGGQIYEQYF. CDR3 sequence (DNA): TGCGCCAGCAGCTTTGGGGGACAGATCTACGAGCAGTACTTC.

The V and J genes are TRBV7-6 and TRBJ2-3; 7 nucleotides agree with TRBD1. The CDR3 has 15 residues. V shed 4 bases, J shed 0 bases, and the junction held 4 bases outside the gene matches. CDR1 SGHVS and CDR2 FNYEAQ come from the germline V gene. CDR3 in DNA: TGTGCCAGCAGCTATAGACAGGGAAGCACAGATACGCAGTATTTT. Encoded protein: CASSYRQGSTDTQYF.

The table lists this clone with a few counts. The V call is TRBV5-1, the J call TRBJ2-1; weak D call: TRBD2 (5 bases). The germline V gene encodes CDR1 SGHRS and CDR2 YFSETQ. The ends were cut back, 7 bases at V and 8 bases at J, with 16 bases in the middle. CDR3 length equals 13 residues. The CDR3 sequence is CASGSEPRDEQFF. The CDR3 DNA reads TGCGCCAGCGGCTCGGAGCCGCGGGATGAGCAGTTCTTC.

This clone has a handful of counts. The V call is TRBV2, the J call TRBJ2-1; 9 nucleotides agree with TRBD2. The J segment lost 8 bases and the V segment lost 9 bases, leaving 17 bases of the junction unmatched. This CDR3 contains 16 residues. Per the germline V gene, CDR1 is SNHLY and CDR2 is FYNNEI. CDR3 loop: CARVSPVSGRAHEQFF. DNA for the CDR3: TGTGCCAGAGTGTCCCCGGTTAGCGGGAGAGCCCATGAGCAGTTCTTC.

The sample holds a few counts of this clone. V and J are TRBV7-2 and TRBJ1-4; tentative D call: TRBD1 (5 bases). Germline-derived CDR1 and CDR2 are SGHTA and FQGNSA. The CDR3 is 16 amino acids. V shed 5 bases and J shed 5 bases, with 18 bases lying between them. CDR3 DNA: TGTGCCAGCAGCCCTTACGGCAGGGTGGGAAATGAAAAACTGTTTTTT. Amino acid sequence: CASSPYGRVGNEKLFF.

This clone was seen more than once but under ten times. The chain links TRBV9 to TRBJ1-4; possible D gene TRBD1, 5 bases. Germline CDR1 and CDR2: SGDLS and YYNGEE. V was trimmed by 3 bases and J by 10 bases, leaving 16 bases between them. The CDR3 covers 14 residues. This chain's CDR3 is CASSDTGGGGKLFF. The CDR3 DNA sequence: TGTGCCAGCAGCGATACCGGGGGAGGAGGAAAACTGTTTTTT.

This clone was counted only a few times. The chain couples TRBV7-3 to TRBJ2-5, with D maybe TRBD2 (5 bases). The CDR3 is 12 amino acids. V lost 6 bases to trimming and J lost 9 bases, with 14 bases between them. Germline V gene lookup returns CDR1 SGHTA and CDR2 FQGTGA. Here the CDR3 reads CASSQPTGAQYF. The CDR3 DNA sequence: TGTGCCAGCAGTCAACCAACCGGGGCCCAGTACTTC.

The chain joins TRBV11-2 to TRBJ1-2, with D unclear. Trimming shortened V by 0 bases and J by 8 bases, and 13 bases separated the two germline ends. From germline, CDR1 is SGHAT and CDR2 FQNNGV. The CDR3 runs to 14 residues. This CDR3 reads CASSLETSGRGYTF. CDR3 in DNA: TGTGCCAGCAGCTTAGAGACGTCAGGCCGAGGCTACACCTTC.

This chain connects TRBV18 to TRBJ2-5; tentative D call: TRBD2 (5 bases). V was shortened by 2 bases and J by 5 bases, with 12 bases between the two germline ends. The CDR3 has 14 amino acids. Germline values: CDR1 KGHSH, CDR2 LQKENI. CDR3 bases: TGTGCCAGCTCACCAGCCGGGGTACGGGAGACCCAGTACTTC. As protein: CASSPAGVRETQYF.

This chain connects TRBV13 to TRBJ2-1, with D possibly TRBD2 on 6 matching bases. This CDR3 is 12 amino acids long. From germline, CDR1 is PRHDT and CDR2 FYEKMQ (reference sequence). With 2 bases removed from V and 10 bases from J, the gap between germline ends came to 9 bases. CDR3 protein: CASSLRLAEQFF. For the CDR3, the DNA is TGTGCCAGCAGCTTACGCCTAGCGGAGCAGTTCTTC.